This TCR beta chain came from a study of radiotherapy plus CTLA-4 blockade in lung cancer. Study-wide context: Objective responses arose in approximately 17% of patients, and approximately 31% experienced disease control. Findings and limits, study-wide: Early blood T cell clone dynamics, with interferon-beta, were reported to best predict response. TCR clones of tumor origin grew in blood after radiotherapy plus ipilimumab.

Focal radiation and CTLA-4 blockade (ipilimumab) were tested in chemo-refractory metastatic non-small-cell lung cancer patients. Germline V gene lookup returns CDR1 LNHDA and CDR2 SQIVND (reference sequence). V lost 7 bases and J lost 6, with 18 bases in between. The CDR3 runs to 14 residues. With regard to this clone: The antigen is unknown.

Measured with immunoSEQ multiplex PCR; TCRdb has only the in-frame clones, and not every one. This repertoire shows about 110,000 clones, 70% to 90% found once; its top ten account for under 2.5%. The V and J genes are TRBV19 and TRBJ1-2; D perhaps matches TRBD1 (6 bases). Source: peripheral blood, taken from a patient treated with radiotherapy plus ipilimumab. The clonotype was recovered from a human donor with non-small cell lung cancer that progressed on radiotherapy plus ipilimumab. Some clones in this sample may be carry-over from other donors' samples. CDR3 coding DNA: TGTGCCAGTACCCATACGGGGGCTGAAGATGGCTACACCTTC. This encodes CASTHTGAEDGYTF.